Following are 17 T cell receptor beta chains from one sample sequenced in a study of T cells in Graves' hyperthyroidism and ophthalmopathy. The CDR3 regions of TCR beta were amplified from RNA transcripts. The study used the HTBI primer set for a first-round RT-PCR of the TCR CDR3. TCRdb re-called the multiplex PCR reads through MiXCR, storing one row per CDR3 protein. The sample has under 400,000 distinct CDR3 sequences; around 25% are singletons. Sample: blood. These receptors all stem from a man between 45 and 60 years old with Graves' hyperthyroidism.

The chain joins TRBV20-1 to TRBJ1-2, with a weak D call TRBD1 (5 bases). CDR1 is DFQATT, CDR2 SNEGSKA, per germline (reference sequence). The ends were cut back, 0 bases at V and 2 bases at J, with 22 bases in the middle. The CDR3 contains 18 residues. The CDR3 region is CSAREQGSGVWINYGYTF. The CDR3 coding sequence is TGCAGTGCTAGAGAGCAGGGTTCGGGTGTTTGGATCAACTATGGCTACACCTTC.

This clonotype appeared a few times. The J gene is TRBJ2-7, the V gene TRBV19; D perhaps matches TRBD2 (7 bases). Per the germline V gene, CDR1 is LNHDA and CDR2 is SQIVND (reference sequence). Trimming left V 0 bases short and J 5 bases short, with 20 bases between. This CDR3 region has 17 residues. DNA of the CDR3: TGTGCCAGTAGTATAGATCTGGCAGGGGCGGGAGTCCACGAGCAGTACTTC. Translation: CASSIDLAGAGVHEQYF. Combining the CDR3 with reference TRBV19 and TRBJ2-7 gives the whole variable domain DGGITQSPKYLFRKEGQNVTLSCEQNLNHDAMYWYRQDPGQGLRLIYYSQIVNDFQKGDIAEGYSVSREKKESFPLTVTSAQKNPTAFYLCASSIDLAGAGVHEQYFGPGTRLTVT.

The V gene is TRBV12-3 or TRBV12-4, the J gene TRBJ2-2; no clear D. V shed 5 bases and J shed 6 bases, with 19 bases lying between them. The CDR3 length is 16 residues. DNA for the CDR3: TGTGCCAGCAGTACGGCAGGTTCGAGCGTCTCCGGGGAGCTGTTTTTT. Its protein is CASSTAGSSVSGELFF.

The chain is built from TRBV10-2 and TRBJ2-3, with 8 bases aligning to TRBD2. CDR1 WSHSY and CDR2 SAAADI come from the germline V gene. This CDR3 has 17 residues. With V trimmed by 6 bases and J by 0 bases, 11 bases remained unmatched. CDR3 coding DNA: TGCGCCAGCAGGGGTCTGAGTCGGGGGGGGAGCACAGATACGCAGTATTTT. Protein product: CASRGLSRGGSTDTQYF.

This clonotype was seen ten or more times. The chain uses TRBV5-1 and TRBJ2-3, with D tentatively TRBD2 (6 bases). Germline CDR1 SGHRS, CDR2 YFSETQ. With 5 bases removed from V and 3 bases from J, the gap between germline ends came to 10 bases. CDR3 size: 13 residues. For the CDR3, the DNA is TGCGCCAGCAGGCGGGATTGGACAGATACGCAGTATTTT. Translating it yields CASRRDWTDTQYF.

This clonotype was picked up one time. CDR3 sequence (DNA): TGTGCCAGCAGCTTGTCGCAGGGCGGCTATGGCTACACCTTC. This gives the protein CASSLSQGGYGYTF. The chain couples TRBV5-5 to TRBJ1-2; maybe TRBD1 (5 bases). The CDR3 sequence is 14 residues long. CDR1 SGHKS and CDR2 YYEKEE come from the germline V gene (reference sequence). V was pared by 1 base and J by 4 bases, with 11 bases between. Full variable domain (remainder filled in from reference TRBV5-5 and TRBJ1-2): DAGVTQSPTHLIKTRGQQVTLRCSPISGHKSVSWYQQVLGQGPQFIFQYYEKEERGRGNFPDRFSARQFPNYSSELNVNALLLGDSALYLCASSLSQGGYGYTFGSGTRLTVV.

This clonotype showed up just a few times. A read error may account for a junction end that differs from germline. The chain couples TRBV5-1 to TRBJ2-1; the D is unclear. The CDR3 is 12 residues long. From germline, CDR1 is SGHRS and CDR2 YFSETQ. CDR3 in amino acids: CASSFNYNEQFF. The CDR3, as DNA: TGTGCCAGCAGCTTTAACTACAATGAGCAGTTCTTC.

V gene TRBV20-1 combines with J gene TRBJ1-4, with D possibly TRBD1 on 5 matching bases. Between the trimmed V and J ends, which lost 4 bases and 4 bases, there was a span of 16 bases. There are 15 residues in the CDR3. Germline V gene sequence: CDR1 DFQATT, CDR2 SNEGSKA (reference sequence). The CDR3 here is CSAIGATGYNEKLFF. The CDR3 nucleotides read TGCAGTGCTATTGGGGCAACAGGTTATAATGAAAAACTGTTTTTT.

This clonotype was observed at least ten times. The chain is built from TRBV28 and TRBJ2-7, with TRBD2 as a possible D gene (6 bases). The CDR3 extends over 13 amino acids. In germline, CDR1 is MDHEN, CDR2 SYDVKM. Trimming pared 3 bases from V and 6 bases from J, leaving 12 bases between. CDR3 in amino acids: CASSFAGLFEQYF. As DNA, the CDR3 is TGTGCCAGCAGTTTTGCGGGGCTCTTCGAGCAGTACTTC. The variable domain in full, completed from reference TRBV28 and TRBJ2-7, reads DVKVTQSSRYLVKRTGEKVFLECVQDMDHENMFWYRQDPGLGLRLIYFSYDVKMKEKGDIPEGYSVSREKKERFSLILESASTNQTSMYLCASSFAGLFEQYFGPGTRLTVT.

This clonotype has only a few counts. V and J are TRBV5-1 and TRBJ1-1; possibly TRBD1 for D (6 bases). Germline lookup yields CDR1 SGHRS and CDR2 YFSETQ. The CDR3 loop spans 14 amino acids. V lost 0 bases, J lost 5 bases, and 11 bases lay in between. The CDR3 region is CASSLDGGRTEAFF. Written as DNA, the CDR3 is TGCGCCAGCAGCTTGGATGGGGGGCGGACTGAAGCTTTCTTT. Using reference TRBV5-1 and TRBJ1-1 for the parts outside the CDR3, the full variable domain is KAGVTQTPRYLIKTRGQQVTLSCSPISGHRSVSWYQQTPGQGLQFLFEYFSETQRNKGNFPGRFSGRQFSNSRSEMNVSTLELGDSALYLCASSLDGGRTEAFFGQGTRLTVV.

The rearrangement joins TRBV27 to TRBJ2-7, with no clear D. This CDR3 comprises 14 residues. V was cut by 5 bases and J by 2 bases, with 13 bases left in between. Germline CDR1 and CDR2: MNHEY and SMNVEV (reference sequence). The CDR3 nucleotides are TGTGCCAGCAGTATGACTCTCCAGACCTACGAGCAGTACTTC. Protein sequence: CASSMTLQTYEQYF.

This clonotype has more than one count but fewer than ten. V is TRBV6-2 or TRBV6-3 and J is TRBJ1-2; D perhaps matches TRBD1 (6 bases). There are 12 residues in the CDR3. Trimming removed 6 bases at V and 7 bases at J, with 12 bases between. Germline CDR1 is MNHEY and CDR2 is SVGEGT. The CDR3 loop is CASRTHRAGYTF. In nucleotides, the CDR3 is TGTGCCAGCAGAACCCACAGGGCTGGCTACACCTTC.

This chain connects TRBV6-1 to TRBJ2-1; tentative D call: TRBD2 (6 bases). Germline lookup yields CDR1 MNHNS and CDR2 SASEGT. Trimming shortened V by 6 bases and J by 0 bases, and 18 bases separated the two germline ends. The CDR3 runs to 17 residues. The CDR3, as DNA: TGTGCCAGCAGCCAAATAGGGACTCTGAGCTCCTACAATGAGCAGTTCTTC. It codes for CASSQIGTLSSYNEQFF.

The rearrangement uses TRBV12-3 or TRBV12-4 and TRBJ2-2; 8 bases match TRBD2. The CDR3 has 16 amino acids. J lost 0 bases, V lost 5 bases, and 5 bases had no gene match. In nucleotides, the CDR3 is TGTGCCAGCAGTCCCCCGGGACTAGCGAACACCGGGGAGCTGTTTTTT. The encoded protein is CASSPPGLANTGELFF.

This clonotype was seen repeatedly, ten times or more. This chain links TRBV19 with TRBJ2-1; 8 bases agree with TRBD1. The CDR3 totals 14 residues. V trimming: 4 bases; J trimming: 10 bases; junction bases outside the gene matches: 9. Looked up from germline, CDR1 is LNHDA and CDR2 is SQIVND (reference sequence). The DNA of the CDR3 is TGTGCCAGTAGTACCCGACAGGGGATAGGGGAGCAGTTCTTC. Protein sequence: CASSTRQGIGEQFF.

This clonotype was detected only a few times. This chain uses TRBV19 with TRBJ1-2; no reliable D call. The V end lost 4 bases, the J end lost 4 bases, and 10 bases lay between the germline ends. This CDR3 has 13 residues. The germline gives CDR1 LNHDA, CDR2 SQIVND (reference sequence). The CDR3 region has the DNA TGTGCCAGTAGTACTCCCTTGGCCTATGGCTACACCTTC. It is translated as CASSTPLAYGYTF. The entire variable domain, with the rest obtained from reference TRBV19 and TRBJ1-2, is as follows: DGGITQSPKYLFRKEGQNVTLSCEQNLNHDAMYWYRQDPGQGLRLIYYSQIVNDFQKGDIAEGYSVSREKKESFPLTVTSAQKNPTAFYLCASSTPLAYGYTFGSGTRLTVV.

The chain carries TRBV2 and TRBJ2-2, with a weak D call TRBD1 (6 bases). Trimming took off 6 bases at V and 0 bases at J, with 11 bases between the two ends. This CDR3 contains 15 residues. Germline CDR1 reads SNHLY; CDR2 reads FYNNEI. The CDR3: CASSRDTPNTGELFF. CDR3 DNA sequence: TGTGCCAGCAGCCGGGACACCCCGAACACCGGGGAGCTGTTTTTT.